The entry that follows covers one TCR beta chain sequence. Clinical history reported by participants formed the basis on which cohorts were assigned. This specimen belongs to a study of blood T cell repertoires in COVID-19. Study information: Samples taken during acute and convalescent COVID-19 were collected in the United States, Italy and Spain. T cells, B-cell-depleted T cells, or PBMCs provided the cDNA or gDNA that served as material.

Authors' analysis steps: Amplified reference gene primers provided the basis for estimating nucleated cell counts. Assay: immunoSEQ multiplex PCR; the TCRdb copy retains only in-frame clones and omits some. V, J and clone size reflect that table, while D and trimming were determined from the DNA. This sample has about 300,000 clones, with 89% found just once. The sequenced sample consisted of PBMCs or T cells enriched from blood (not recorded which). This TCR was recovered from a woman in her thirties or forties who had recovered from COVID-19.

In DNA form, the CDR3 reads TGTGCCAGCAGTGAGGCAGCGGGATCCTACAATGAGCAGTTCTTC. Amino acid sequence: CASSEAAGSYNEQFF. The rearrangement joins TRBV6-1 to TRBJ2-1; 7 positions match TRBD2. The CDR3 covers 15 residues. With V trimmed by 3 bases and J by 1 base, 3 bases remained unmatched. Germline V lookup: CDR1 MNHNS, CDR2 SASEGT.